The 10 T cell receptor beta chains below were found in one sample sequenced in a study of T cell responses to AZD1222 COVID-19 vaccine. Here immunoSEQ multiplex PCR was the method, and the copy in TCRdb shows in-frame clones only, minus some. The data contain about 150,000 clones, approximately 90% of them singletons. The sequenced sample was peripheral blood, obtained 28 days after the second AZD1222 dose. The receptors were sampled from an adult who received the AZD1222 COVID-19 vaccine.

V usage is TRBV28 and J usage is TRBJ1-4; D gene ambiguous. The CDR3 sequence is 15 residues long. V lost 2 bases, J lost 7 bases, and 14 bases lay in between. Germline V lookup: CDR1 MDHEN, CDR2 SYDVKM. In DNA form, the CDR3 reads TGTGCCAGCAGTTTAGGCGGGGAGGTCGGTGAAAAACTGTTTTTT. Amino acids: CASSLGGEVGEKLFF.

The chain carries TRBV5-4 and TRBJ1-1; the match to TRBD1 covers 9 bases. V was clipped by 5 bases and J by 1 base; unmatched bases: 6. The CDR3 has 15 amino acids. Germline V gives CDR1 SGHNT, CDR2 YYREEE (reference sequence). CDR3 nucleotides: TGTGCCAGCAGTCGCTGGGACAGGGCGAACACTGAAGCTTTCTTT. Its translation: CASSRWDRANTEAFF.

This sequence joins TRBV28 and TRBJ1-1, with TRBD1 matching over 8 bases. The CDR3 sequence is 14 residues long. Trimming took 6 bases from V and 4 from J; bases not matched to a gene: 7. Germline V CDR1 and CDR2: MDHEN, SYDVKM. The CDR3: CASRSDRGATEAFF. CDR3 bases: TGTGCCAGCAGAAGTGACAGGGGAGCCACTGAAGCTTTCTTT.

V is TRBV28 and J is TRBJ1-1; 8 bases line up with TRBD1. The CDR3 runs 15 residues. The germline CDR1 and CDR2 sequences are MDHEN and SYDVKM. Trimming removed 6 bases from V and 4 bases from J; junction bases left unmatched: 10. CDR3 loop: CASSTTGGGGTEAFF. The CDR3 DNA reads as TGTGCCAGCAGCACTACAGGGGGAGGTGGCACTGAAGCTTTCTTT.

The CDR3 DNA sequence: TGTGCCAGCAGCTTTCGGAGGGGGATCGGGAAAGCTTTCTTT. Amino acid sequence: CASSFRRGIGKAFF. The V and J genes are TRBV3-1 (or the pseudogene TRBV3-2) and TRBJ1-1; D is perhaps TRBD1 (6 bases). The CDR3 is 14 residues long. From germline, CDR1 is LGHDT and CDR2 YNNKEL (reference sequence). Deletions cut 5 bases from V and 9 bases from J, with 19 bases between.

The rearrangement uses TRBV5-4 and TRBJ1-2; D perhaps matches TRBD1 (6 bases). Germline V gene sequence: CDR1 SGHNT, CDR2 YYREEE (reference sequence). Trimming pared 0 bases from V and 5 bases from J, leaving 14 bases between. The CDR3 has 15 amino acids. In nucleotides, the CDR3 is TGTGCCAGCAGCTTGGCCAGGGGAGATGGGTATGGCTACACCTTC. This gives the protein CASSLARGDGYGYTF. Together with reference TRBV5-4 and TRBJ1-2, the CDR3 gives the full variable domain: ETGVTQSPTHLIKTRGQQVTLRCSSQSGHNTVSWYQQALGQGPQFIFQYYREEENGRGNFPPRFSGLQFPNYSSELNVNALELDDSALYLCASSLARGDGYGYTFGSGTRLTVV.

The rearrangement joins TRBV7-9 to TRBJ2-5, with 12 bases that match TRBD2. Germline CDR1 and CDR2: SEHNR and FQNEAQ (reference sequence). After removal of 4 bases from V and 1 base from J, the junction contained 7 bases not matched to a gene. CDR3 length: 17 residues. In DNA form, the CDR3 reads TGTGCCAGCAGCTATTTTCTAGCGGGAGGGACCCAAGAGACCCAGTACTTC. It specifies CASSYFLAGGTQETQYF.

Only one count was recorded for this clone. The chain joins TRBV6-5 to TRBJ2-7, with TRBD1 as a possible D gene (5 bases). Germline lookup yields CDR1 MNHEY and CDR2 SVGAGI. V gave up 5 bases and J gave up 2 bases, with 10 bases separating them. The CDR3 contains 13 residues. CDR3 bases: TGTGCCAGCAGTCAGACAGCTGCCTACGAGCAGTACTTC. Translation: CASSQTAAYEQYF.

The rearrangement uses TRBV28 and TRBJ2-1; D might be TRBD1 or TRBD2, each matching 5 bases. This CDR3 is built from 15 residues. The germline V gene encodes CDR1 MDHEN and CDR2 SYDVKM. Trimming stripped 5 bases from V and 7 bases from J, with 18 bases between. The CDR3 spells CASSQERWGSNEQFF. In nucleotides, the CDR3 is TGTGCCAGCAGTCAGGAGAGGTGGGGGTCGAATGAGCAGTTCTTC.

This clone appeared a single time. The chain couples TRBV30 to TRBJ1-4; D is possibly TRBD1 (6 bases). CDR3 size: 15 residues. Trimming removed 2 bases from V and 4 bases from J, with 14 bases in between. Per the germline V gene, CDR1 is GTSNPN and CDR2 is SVGIG (reference sequence). CDR3 residues: CAWSITGQYNEKLFF. CDR3 in DNA: TGTGCCTGGAGTATTACGGGACAATATAATGAAAAACTGTTTTTT. Full variable domain (missing parts from reference TRBV30 and TRBJ1-4): SQTIHQWPATLVQPVGSPLSLECTVEGTSNPNLYWYRQAAGRGLQLLFYSVGIGQISSEVPQNLSASRPQDRQFILSSKKLLLSDSGFYLCAWSITGQYNEKLFFGSGTQLSVL.